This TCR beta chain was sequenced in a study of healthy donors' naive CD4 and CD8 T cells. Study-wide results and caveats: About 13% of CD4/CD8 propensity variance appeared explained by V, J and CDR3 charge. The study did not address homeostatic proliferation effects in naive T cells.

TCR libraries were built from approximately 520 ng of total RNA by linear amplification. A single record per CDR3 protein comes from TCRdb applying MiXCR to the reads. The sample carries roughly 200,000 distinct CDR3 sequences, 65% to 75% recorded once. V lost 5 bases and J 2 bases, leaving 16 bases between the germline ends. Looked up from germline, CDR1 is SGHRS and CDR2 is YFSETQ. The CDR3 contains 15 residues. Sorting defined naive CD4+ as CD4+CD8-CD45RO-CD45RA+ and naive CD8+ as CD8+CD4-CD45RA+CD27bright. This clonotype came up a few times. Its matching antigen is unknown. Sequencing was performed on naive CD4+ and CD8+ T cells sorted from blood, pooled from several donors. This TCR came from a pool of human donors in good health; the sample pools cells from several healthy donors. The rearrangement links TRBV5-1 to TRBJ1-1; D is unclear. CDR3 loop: CASSPAAGINTEAFF. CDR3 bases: TGCGCCAGCAGTCCGGCGGCAGGAATTAACACTGAAGCTTTCTTT.